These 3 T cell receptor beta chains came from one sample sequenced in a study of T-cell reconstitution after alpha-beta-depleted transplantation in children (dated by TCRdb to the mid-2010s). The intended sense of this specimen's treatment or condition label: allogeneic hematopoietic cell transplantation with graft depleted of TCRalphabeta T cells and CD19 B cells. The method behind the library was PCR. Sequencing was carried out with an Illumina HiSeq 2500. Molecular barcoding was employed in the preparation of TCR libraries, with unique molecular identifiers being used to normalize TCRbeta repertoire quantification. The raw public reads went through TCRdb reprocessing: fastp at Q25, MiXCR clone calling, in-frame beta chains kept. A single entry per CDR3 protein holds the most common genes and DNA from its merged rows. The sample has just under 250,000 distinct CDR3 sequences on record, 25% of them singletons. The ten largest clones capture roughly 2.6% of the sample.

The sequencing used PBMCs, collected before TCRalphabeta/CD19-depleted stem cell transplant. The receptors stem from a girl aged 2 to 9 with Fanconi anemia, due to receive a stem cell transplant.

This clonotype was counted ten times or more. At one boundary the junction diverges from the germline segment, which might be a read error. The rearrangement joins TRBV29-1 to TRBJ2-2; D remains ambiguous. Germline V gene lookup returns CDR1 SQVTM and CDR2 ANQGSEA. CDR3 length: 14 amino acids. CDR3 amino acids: CNVESNRLAGELFF. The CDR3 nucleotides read TGCAACGTTGAATCTAACCGGCTAGCCGGGGAGCTGTTTTTT.

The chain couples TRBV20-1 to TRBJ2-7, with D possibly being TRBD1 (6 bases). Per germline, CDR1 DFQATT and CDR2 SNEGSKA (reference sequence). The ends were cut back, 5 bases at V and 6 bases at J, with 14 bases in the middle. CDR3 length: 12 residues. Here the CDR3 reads CSADRNRAEQYF. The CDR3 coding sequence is TGCAGTGCTGACAGGAACAGGGCCGAGCAGTACTTC.

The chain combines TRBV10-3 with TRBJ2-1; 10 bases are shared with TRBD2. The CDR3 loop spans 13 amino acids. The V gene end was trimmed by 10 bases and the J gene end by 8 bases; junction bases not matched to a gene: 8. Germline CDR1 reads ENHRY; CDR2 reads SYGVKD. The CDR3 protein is CATGSGRSDEQFF. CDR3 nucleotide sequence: TGTGCCACCGGTAGCGGGAGGTCGGATGAGCAGTTCTTC.